The 7 T cell receptor beta chains in this list originate from one sample, sequenced in a study of T-cell memory formation after mild COVID-19. TCRdb re-called the 5' RACE reads with MiXCR, one entry per CDR3 protein. The sample has a few hundred thousand distinct CDR3 sequences, approximately 15% seen once. Source material: PBMCs or a T cell subset sorted from them (not recorded which). The receptors originated from a man in his late teens or twenties who had mild COVID-19 (a few samples of this study predate the infection). Cell type and time point are not known.

In this sample, this clonotype turned up a few times. The chain employs TRBV7-2 and TRBJ2-5; 8 bases agree with TRBD1. CDR1 SGHTA and CDR2 FQGNSA come from the germline V gene. CDR3 length: 14 residues. Trimming took 6 bases from V and 5 from J; bases not matched to a gene: 8. CDR3 loop: CASSQGQGRETQYF. Written as DNA, the CDR3 is TGTGCCAGCAGTCAAGGACAGGGACGGGAGACCCAGTACTTC.

The table lists this clonotype with a few counts. The chain combines TRBV20-1 with TRBJ2-7; TRBD1 or TRBD2 may be the D gene (5 bases each). In germline, CDR1 is DFQATT, CDR2 SNEGSKA (reference sequence). Trimming took off 4 bases at V and 2 bases at J, with 12 bases between the two ends. The CDR3 totals 13 residues. CDR3 bases: TGCAGTGCTACAGGGCGGGCGACCTACGAGCAGTACTTC. It encodes CSATGRATYEQYF.

The chain couples TRBV20-1 to TRBJ2-2; a weak D match, TRBD2 (6 bases). V was clipped by 5 bases and J by 2 bases, with 12 bases between them. The CDR3 loop spans 14 amino acids. Germline CDR1 DFQATT, CDR2 SNEGSKA (reference sequence). CDR3 bases: TGCAGTGCTGGGTCGCGGGGAAACACCGGGGAGCTGTTTTTT. Amino acid sequence: CSAGSRGNTGELFF.

This clonotype was observed a handful of times. The V gene is TRBV6-5, the J gene TRBJ1-6; possibly TRBD1 for D (5 bases). The length of the CDR3 is 15 residues. The germline V and J ends were trimmed by 2 bases and 8 bases, with 13 bases remaining between them. The germline gives CDR1 MNHEY, CDR2 SVGAGI. The CDR3 loop is CASSYGARGDSPLHF. CDR3 nucleotides: TGTGCCAGCAGTTACGGCGCCCGAGGGGATTCACCCCTCCACTTT.

This clonotype has ten or more counts. This chain uses TRBV7-9 with TRBJ1-1, with D unresolved. Germline V gene lookup returns CDR1 SEHNR and CDR2 FQNEAQ (reference sequence). The CDR3 is 13 amino acids. Trimming stripped 4 bases from V and 1 base from J, with 7 bases between. Here the CDR3 reads CASSSERNTEAFF. For the CDR3, the DNA is TGTGCCAGCAGCTCGGAACGGAACACTGAAGCTTTCTTT.

This clonotype was seen many times. The chain carries TRBV5-1 and TRBJ1-1; 7 bases map to TRBD1. The germline V gene encodes CDR1 SGHRS and CDR2 YFSETQ. The CDR3 covers 14 residues. The junction had 4 bases not matched to a gene; V was cut back by 4 bases and J by 1 base. The CDR3 coding sequence is TGCGCCAGCAGCGGGGGACAGCCGAACACTGAAGCTTTCTTT. It is translated as CASSGGQPNTEAFF.

In this sample, this clonotype turned up a few times. The chain links TRBV6-1 to TRBJ1-1; D not resolved. V lost 6 bases, J lost 10 bases, and 15 bases lay in between. This CDR3 has 12 amino acids. CDR1 is MNHNS and CDR2 is SASEGT in the germline V gene. The CDR3 protein is CASSRTLEGAFF. CDR3 bases: TGTGCCAGCAGCCGGACCCTCGAAGGAGCTTTCTTT.